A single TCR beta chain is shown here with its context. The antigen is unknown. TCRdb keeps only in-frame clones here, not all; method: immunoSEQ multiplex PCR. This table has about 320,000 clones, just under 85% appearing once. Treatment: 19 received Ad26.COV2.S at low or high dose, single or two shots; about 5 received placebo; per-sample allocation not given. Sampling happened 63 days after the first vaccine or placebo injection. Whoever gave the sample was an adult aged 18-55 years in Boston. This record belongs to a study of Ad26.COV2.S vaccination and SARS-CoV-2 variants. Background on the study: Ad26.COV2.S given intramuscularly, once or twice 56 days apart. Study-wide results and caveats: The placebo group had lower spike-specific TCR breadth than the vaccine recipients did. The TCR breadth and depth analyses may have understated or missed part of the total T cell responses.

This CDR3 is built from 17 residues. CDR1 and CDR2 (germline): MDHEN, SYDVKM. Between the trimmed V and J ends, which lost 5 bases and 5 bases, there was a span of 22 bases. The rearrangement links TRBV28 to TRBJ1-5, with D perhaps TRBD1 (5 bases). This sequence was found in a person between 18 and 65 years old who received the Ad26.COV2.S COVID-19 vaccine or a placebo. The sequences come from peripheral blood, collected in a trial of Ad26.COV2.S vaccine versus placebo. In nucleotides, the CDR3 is TGTGCCAGCAGTGCCCCCCGAGGAGGGACGTTTTATCAGCCCCAGCATTTT. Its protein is CASSAPRGGTFYQPQHF.